The 3 T cell receptor beta chains below come from one sample, sequenced in a study of cytomegalovirus exposure and HLA in healthy donors. PCR involved 60 Vbeta and 13 Jbeta primers. Libraries were prepared by immunoSEQ multiplex PCR; TCRdb keeps only in-frame clonotypes and omits some of them. This sample carries about 160,000 clones, roughly 80% of them seen once, and the ten largest clones take roughly 1.3%. Sequences were obtained from PBMCs. The origin of the receptors is a man in his thirties or forties in good health and CMV-seronegative.

The V and J genes are TRBV4-3 and TRBJ1-3, with D unclear. The CDR3 has 17 amino acids. Germline-derived CDR1 and CDR2 are LGHNA and YSLEER. V lost 1 base and J lost 0, with 13 bases in between. The CDR3 DNA follows: TGCGCCAGCAGCCAAGCCCACGCGGTTGTCTCTGGAAACACCATATATTTT. It translates to CASSQAHAVVSGNTIYF.

The chain has TRBV5-6 and TRBJ1-4; D not certain. There are 18 residues in the CDR3. The V gene lost 4 bases and the J gene lost 0 bases, with 19 bases spanning the gap. Germline CDR1 and CDR2: SGHDT and YYEEEE. CDR3 bases: TGTGCCAGCAGCCCGGTCGTGGAGGGTTGGGCAACTAATGAAAAACTGTTTTTT. As protein: CASSPVVEGWATNEKLFF.

The rearrangement joins TRBV4-3 to TRBJ1-3; no firm D call. The germline V and J ends were trimmed by 0 bases and 7 bases, with 22 bases remaining between them. This CDR3 is built from 18 residues. Germline CDR1 and CDR2: LGHNA and YSLEER. Here the CDR3 DNA reads TGCGCCAGCAGCCAAGAGAGTGAAAAGCGGCAAACCCGGAACACCATATATTTT. Translating it yields CASSQESEKRQTRNTIYF.